These 32 T cell receptor beta chains share one sample of origin, sequenced in a study of CD8 T cells in Susac syndrome. An amount of RNA that ranged from roughly 0.5 to 1 ug was reverse transcribed with random hexamers. In TCRdb, the immunoSEQ multiplex PCR reads were re-called with MiXCR into one record per CDR3 protein. The sample has around 170,000 distinct CDR3 sequences; approximately 94% are singletons. Sequenced sample: CD4+ T cells from PBMCs. These TCRs come from a human donor with Susac syndrome.

The V and J genes are TRBV12-3 or TRBV12-4 and TRBJ1-5, with D maybe TRBD1 (6 bases). With 7 bases removed from V and 0 bases from J, the gap between germline ends came to 13 bases. The CDR3 covers 15 residues. CDR3 residues: CASNPDSLSNQPQHF. The DNA for the CDR3 is TGTGCCAGCAACCCGGACAGTCTTAGCAATCAGCCCCAGCATTTT.

V and J are TRBV9 and TRBJ2-5; 7 bases line up with TRBD1. CDR3 length equals 15 residues. After removal of 3 bases from V and 5 bases from J, the junction contained 10 bases not matched to a gene. Per germline, CDR1 SGDLS and CDR2 YYNGEE. DNA for the CDR3: TGTGCCAGCAGCGAGCGGACAGGCGGGTGGGAGACCCAGTACTTC. Its translation is CASSERTGGWETQYF.

This clonotype was detected only once. The chain recombines TRBV6-5 with TRBJ2-7, with TRBD1 matching over 10 bases. Germline V lookup: CDR1 MNHEY, CDR2 SVGAGI. There are 14 residues in the CDR3. After removal of 8 bases from V and 2 bases from J, the junction contained 6 bases not matched to a gene. CDR3 sequence reads: CASDRTGGTYEQYF. CDR3 sequence (DNA): TGTGCCAGCGACCGGACAGGGGGAACCTACGAGCAGTACTTC.

The rearrangement uses TRBV7-2 and TRBJ2-3, with D possibly being TRBD2 (5 bases). Trimming took off 5 bases at V and 1 base at J, with 10 bases between the two ends. The length of the CDR3 is 14 residues. Germline-derived CDR1 and CDR2 are SGHTA and FQGNSA. CDR3 in amino acids: CASSTRRGTDTQYF. In DNA form, the CDR3 reads TGTGCCAGCAGCACCCGGCGGGGCACAGATACGCAGTATTTT.

The chain carries TRBV30 and TRBJ2-2; D not resolved. V shed 3 bases and J shed 5 bases, with 4 bases lying between them. From germline, CDR1 is GTSNPN and CDR2 SVGIG (reference sequence). The CDR3 spans 11 residues. The DNA for the CDR3 is TGTGCCTGGAGGGAAACCGGGGAGCTGTTTTTT. It codes for CAWRETGELFF.

This clonotype showed up just once. The chain recombines TRBV2 with TRBJ2-7; D is ambiguous. Trimming pared 0 bases from V and 5 bases from J, leaving 11 bases between. Germline V gene lookup returns CDR1 SNHLY and CDR2 FYNNEI. The CDR3 extends over 14 amino acids. CDR3: CASSEARQSHEQYF. CDR3 sequence (DNA): TGTGCCAGCAGTGAAGCACGACAATCCCACGAGCAGTACTTC.

This chain connects TRBV30 to TRBJ2-1; TRBD1 aligns across 9 bases. Germline lookup yields CDR1 GTSNPN and CDR2 SVGIG (reference sequence). The CDR3 contains 15 residues. Trimming cost V 3 bases and J 8 bases; bases outside gene matches: 11. The CDR3 spells CAWSVPDRGVYEQFF. The CDR3 nucleotides read TGTGCCTGGAGCGTTCCGGACAGGGGTGTTTATGAGCAGTTCTTC.

The genes are TRBV20-1 and TRBJ1-5; D may be TRBD1 (5 bases). The CDR3 spans 17 residues. Germline CDR1 DFQATT, CDR2 SNEGSKA (reference sequence). V was clipped by 0 bases and J by 4 bases, with 19 bases between them. CDR3 amino acids: CSARDFRLGEGNQPQHF. For the CDR3, the DNA is TGCAGTGCTAGAGATTTTAGGTTGGGGGAGGGGAATCAGCCCCAGCATTTT.

This chain joins TRBV18 and TRBJ1-2; D unresolved. The germline V gene has CDR1 KGHSH and CDR2 LQKENI. The CDR3 has 14 amino acids. Trimming took off 2 bases at V and 3 bases at J, with 10 bases between the two ends. The CDR3 bases are TGTGCCAGCTCACCATCCCGCAGCGACTATGGCTACACCTTC. Amino acid sequence: CASSPSRSDYGYTF.

The chain employs TRBV5-1 and TRBJ2-3, with D maybe TRBD1 (6 bases). CDR3 length equals 15 residues. Germline V gene lookup returns CDR1 SGHRS and CDR2 YFSETQ. Trimming left V 0 bases short and J 5 bases short, with 13 bases between. CDR3 bases: TGCGCCAGCAGCTTGGATGGACAGAGGGGAGATACGCAGTATTTT. Translation: CASSLDGQRGDTQYF.

This chain uses TRBV28 with TRBJ2-6, with D maybe TRBD2 (6 bases). Per the germline V gene, CDR1 is MDHEN and CDR2 is SYDVKM. The CDR3 contains 16 residues. Trimming removed 4 bases from V and 1 base from J, with 11 bases in between. Written as DNA, the CDR3 is TGTGCCAGCAGTTCCCCGGGGAGGTCTGGGGCCAACGTCCTGACTTTC. Protein sequence: CASSSPGRSGANVLTF.

The gene calls are TRBV5-1 and TRBJ2-2; D is undetermined. Germline assignment: CDR1 SGHRS and CDR2 YFSETQ. This CDR3 spans 15 amino acids. Trimming took off 0 bases at V and 3 bases at J, with 9 bases between the two ends. The CDR3 nucleotides are TGCGCCAGCAGCTTGGCTACAGTTTACACCGGGGAGCTGTTTTTT. Its protein product is CASSLATVYTGELFF.

V is TRBV6-5 and J is TRBJ1-1; D perhaps matches TRBD1 (6 bases). CDR1 MNHEY and CDR2 SVGAGI come from the germline V gene. The CDR3 length is 18 residues. The ends were cut back, 0 bases at V and 4 bases at J, with 21 bases in the middle. The CDR3 spells CASSYSTAGVRGGTEAFF. CDR3 coding DNA: TGTGCCAGCAGTTACTCGACTGCGGGGGTCAGGGGCGGCACTGAAGCTTTCTTT.

The chain uses TRBV19 and TRBJ2-1, with D hard to call. The CDR3 runs 13 residues. Trimming left V 3 bases short and J 13 bases short, with 16 bases between. Germline CDR1 reads LNHDA; CDR2 reads SQIVND (reference sequence). The CDR3 region is CASSIQAPYDQFF. The CDR3 coding sequence is TGTGCCAGTAGTATCCAGGCGCCCTACGACCAGTTCTTC. The full variable domain, completed using reference TRBV19 and TRBJ2-1, is DGGITQSPKYLFRKEGQNVTLSCEQNLNHDAMYWYRQDPGQGLRLIYYSQIVNDFQKGDIAEGYSVSREKKESFPLTVTSAQKNPTAFYLCASSIQAPYDQFFGPGTRLTVL.

This clonotype was found once. CDR3 sequence reads: CASYSPNQPQHF. CDR3 in DNA: TGTGCCAGCTACAGTCCCAATCAGCCCCAGCATTTT. J is TRBJ1-5 and V is TRBV28; no clear D. This CDR3 is 12 amino acids long. The V end was cut by 8 bases, the J end by 3 bases, with 8 bases between. In germline, CDR1 is MDHEN, CDR2 SYDVKM.

This chain joins TRBV6-2 or TRBV6-3 and TRBJ2-7, with 8 bases identical to TRBD1. V was pared by 6 bases and J by 5 bases, with 18 bases of the junction left unmatched. The CDR3 is made up of 17 amino acids. CDR1 and CDR2 from the germline V gene are MNHEY and SVGEGT. CDR3 sequence reads: CASSSHLVGTGRHEQYF. The CDR3 DNA reads TGTGCCAGCAGCTCACATCTGGTCGGGACAGGTCGACACGAGCAGTACTTC.

This chain uses TRBV5-4 with TRBJ2-2; TRBD1 matches at 7 bases. In germline, CDR1 is SGHNT, CDR2 YYREEE (reference sequence). The V gene end was trimmed by 2 bases and the J gene end by 4 bases; junction bases not matched to a gene: 2. The CDR3 totals 14 residues. In nucleotides, the CDR3 is TGTGCCAGCAGCTTAGGGACAGCCACCGGGGAGCTGTTTTTT. Protein: CASSLGTATGELFF.

This chain connects TRBV5-1 to TRBJ2-5; D call uncertain. CDR1 is SGHRS and CDR2 is YFSETQ in the germline V gene. The CDR3 is 14 residues long. The V gene lost 1 base and the J gene lost 1 base, with 8 bases spanning the gap. The CDR3 is CASSLFSTQETQYF. In nucleotides, the CDR3 is TGCGCCAGCAGCTTGTTCTCCACCCAAGAGACCCAGTACTTC. Full variable domain (rest looked up from reference TRBV5-1 and TRBJ2-5): KAGVTQTPRYLIKTRGQQVTLSCSPISGHRSVSWYQQTPGQGLQFLFEYFSETQRNKGNFPGRFSGRQFSNSRSEMNVSTLELGDSALYLCASSLFSTQETQYFGPGTRLLVL.

The rearrangement joins TRBV12-3 or TRBV12-4 to TRBJ1-5; D possibly corresponds to TRBD1 (6 bases). Trimming stripped 2 bases from V and 0 bases from J, with 11 bases between. The CDR3 sequence is 16 residues long. For the CDR3, the DNA is TGTGCCAGCAGTTTAAGGGGGGCGAGTAGCAATCAGCCCCAGCATTTT. Translation gives CASSLRGASSNQPQHF.

This chain links TRBV20-1 with TRBJ1-4, with D uncertain. The germline CDR1 and CDR2 sequences are DFQATT and SNEGSKA (reference sequence). The CDR3 loop spans 12 amino acids. Trimming took 5 bases from V and 4 from J, leaving 8 bases between them. Here the CDR3 DNA reads TGCAGTGCTGGGAACTTTAATGAAAAACTGTTTTTT. It yields the protein CSAGNFNEKLFF.

This chain links TRBV12-3 or TRBV12-4 with TRBJ1-5, with unresolved D. Trimming removed 7 bases from V and 2 bases from J, with 15 bases in between. The CDR3 covers 15 residues. In DNA, the CDR3 is TGTGCCAGCACTCCAACCCGCGGGGGCAATCAGCCCCAGCATTTT. Its protein is CASTPTRGGNQPQHF.

V is TRBV9 and J is TRBJ2-3; no clear D gene. The V gene lost 0 bases and the J gene lost 2 bases, with 4 bases spanning the gap. The CDR3 is 13 residues long. Germline V gene sequence: CDR1 SGDLS, CDR2 YYNGEE. The chain's CDR3 is CASSVGITDTQYF. CDR3 coding DNA: TGTGCCAGCAGCGTAGGGATCACAGATACGCAGTATTTT.

The chain employs TRBV20-1 and TRBJ2-5, with 7 bases matching TRBD1. CDR3 length: 12 amino acids. V lost 6 bases and J lost 3; bases outside the gene matches: 4. CDR1 DFQATT and CDR2 SNEGSKA come from the germline V gene (reference sequence). CDR3 in amino acids: CSAAQGEETQYF. CDR3 DNA sequence: TGCAGTGCGGCCCAGGGGGAAGAGACCCAGTACTTC.

The V gene is TRBV30, the J gene TRBJ1-1, with D possibly being TRBD1 (6 bases). Trimming shortened V by 1 base and J by 8 bases, and 23 bases separated the two germline ends. The CDR3 extends over 16 amino acids. The germline V gene has CDR1 GTSNPN and CDR2 SVGIG (reference sequence). The chain's CDR3 is CAWSATRGAADVEAFF. The CDR3 coding sequence is TGTGCCTGGAGTGCCACAAGGGGGGCAGCCGATGTAGAAGCTTTCTTT.

The chain links TRBV4-3 to TRBJ2-2; 8 positions match TRBD1. Germline V gene lookup returns CDR1 LGHNA and CDR2 YSLEER. The CDR3 has 17 amino acids. V shed 2 bases and J 1 base; nucleotides not matched to a gene: 6. DNA of the CDR3: TGCGCCAGCAGCCAATACCAGGGGGCGATGAACACCGGGGAGCTGTTTTTT. It is translated as CASSQYQGAMNTGELFF.

The chain joins TRBV24-1 to TRBJ2-5; no clear D. This CDR3 contains 13 residues. The V and J ends lost 2 bases and 5 bases respectively, with 8 bases between them. Germline V CDR1 and CDR2: KGHDR, SFDVKD. Written as DNA, the CDR3 is TGTGCCACCAGTGATTCGACCCCGGAGACCCAGTACTTC. Residues: CATSDSTPETQYF.

The V and J genes are TRBV6-5 and TRBJ1-2; TRBD1 might be the D (5 bases). V was trimmed by 4 bases and J by 4 bases, leaving 13 bases between them. Germline V lookup: CDR1 MNHEY, CDR2 SVGAGI. This CDR3 spans 14 amino acids. The CDR3 sequence: CASSLAGVSYGYTF. DNA of the CDR3: TGTGCCAGCAGTTTAGCGGGGGTTTCCTATGGCTACACCTTC.

This clonotype has a single count. The chain has TRBV30 and TRBJ2-5; 11 positions match TRBD2. Trimming cost V 1 base and J 7 bases; bases outside gene matches: 2. The CDR3 is made up of 13 amino acids. Germline V gene lookup returns CDR1 GTSNPN and CDR2 SVGIG (reference sequence). The CDR3 DNA follows: TGTGCCTGGAGTGGACTAGCGGGGTCGACCCAGTACTTC. This translates into CAWSGLAGSTQYF.

The chain recombines TRBV6-5 with TRBJ2-3; no definite D call. CDR1 is MNHEY, CDR2 SVGAGI, per germline. Trimming removed 6 bases at V and 2 bases at J, with 12 bases between. This CDR3 has 14 amino acids. Here the CDR3 reads CASSLDINTDTQYF. The CDR3 region has the DNA TGTGCCAGCAGCCTAGACATCAACACAGATACGCAGTATTTT.

The V and J genes are TRBV20-1 and TRBJ1-2; 9 nucleotides line up with TRBD1. The CDR3 has 15 residues. Trimming removed 2 bases from V and 8 bases from J; junction bases left unmatched: 12. CDR1 and CDR2 from the germline V gene are DFQATT and SNEGSKA (reference sequence). In DNA form, the CDR3 reads TGCAGTGCTAGAACCTTACAGGGGGCGAGGGGAGGCTACACCTTC. As protein: CSARTLQGARGGYTF.

V gene TRBV7-3 combines with J gene TRBJ2-7, with 7 bases that match TRBD2. V dropped 1 base and J dropped 6; count of bases not matched to a gene: 3. Germline CDR1 and CDR2: SGHTA and FQGTGA. The CDR3 totals 13 residues. CDR3 in amino acids: CASSLIREGEQYF. The CDR3 bases are TGTGCCAGCAGCTTAATCAGGGAGGGCGAGCAGTACTTC.

The V call is TRBV3-1, the J call TRBJ2-7; D might be TRBD1 (5 bases). CDR3 length: 14 residues. Deletions cut 5 bases from V and 3 bases from J, with 14 bases between. Per germline, CDR1 LGHDT and CDR2 YNNKEL (reference sequence). The chain's CDR3 is CASSLGIRDYEQYF. As DNA, the CDR3 is TGTGCCAGCAGCTTAGGTATCAGGGACTACGAGCAGTACTTC.